This T cell receptor (beta chain) was observed in a study of monozygotic twins with inflammatory bowel disease. Study-level points and caveats: None of the different T cell subtypes could be distinguished from one another. TCRbeta diversity (inverse Simpson) was lower in IBD patients than in healthy co-twins. Discordant twins showed the same repertoire similarity as concordant twins, possibly from limited power.

The CDR3 contains 16 residues. CDR1 and CDR2 from the germline V gene are KGHDR and SFDVKD. Generation of cDNA took place in eight separate reactions per sample. TCRdb reprocessed the 5' RACE reads and reports one entry per CDR3 protein, with no DNA. The sample totals 400,000 or so distinct CDR3 sequences. Turning to this clonotype: Its antigen is unknown.

Input material: blood. The TCR comes from a human donor with ulcerative colitis or Crohn's disease, or a healthy co-twin of an affected twin (not recorded which). The chain is built from TRBV24-1 and TRBJ2-1; TCRdb reports TRBD1, a call that lacks DNA to check it against. CDR3 amino acids: CATSAGGQGPYNEQFF.